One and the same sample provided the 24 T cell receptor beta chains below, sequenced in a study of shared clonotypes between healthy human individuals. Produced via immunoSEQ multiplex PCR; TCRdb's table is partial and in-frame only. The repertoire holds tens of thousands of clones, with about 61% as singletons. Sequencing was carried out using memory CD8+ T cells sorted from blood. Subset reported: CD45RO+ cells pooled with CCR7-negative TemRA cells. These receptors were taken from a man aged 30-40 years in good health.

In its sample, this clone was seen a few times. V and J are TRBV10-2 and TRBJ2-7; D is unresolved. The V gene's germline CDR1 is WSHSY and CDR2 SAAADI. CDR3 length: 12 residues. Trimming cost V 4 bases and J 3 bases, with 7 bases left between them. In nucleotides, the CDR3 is TGCGCCAGCAGTGGATCAGGCTACGAGCAGTACTTC. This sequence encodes CASSGSGYEQYF.

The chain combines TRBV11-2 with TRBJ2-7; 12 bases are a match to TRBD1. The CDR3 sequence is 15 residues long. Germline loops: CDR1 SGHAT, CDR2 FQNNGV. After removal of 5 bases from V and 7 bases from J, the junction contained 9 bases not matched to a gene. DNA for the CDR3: TGTGCCAGCAGCCCATCGGGACAGGGGGCCTTTGAGCAGTACTTC. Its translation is CASSPSGQGAFEQYF.

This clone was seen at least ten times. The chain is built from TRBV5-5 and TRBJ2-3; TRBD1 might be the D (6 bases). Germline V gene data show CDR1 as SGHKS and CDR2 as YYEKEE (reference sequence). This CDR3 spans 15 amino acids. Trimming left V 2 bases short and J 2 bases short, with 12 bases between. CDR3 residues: CASSFTGTITDTQYF. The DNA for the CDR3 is TGTGCCAGCAGCTTTACAGGGACGATCACAGATACGCAGTATTTT.

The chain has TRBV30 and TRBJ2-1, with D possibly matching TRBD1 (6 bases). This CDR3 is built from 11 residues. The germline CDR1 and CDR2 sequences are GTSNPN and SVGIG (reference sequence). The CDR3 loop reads CARGTPNEQFF. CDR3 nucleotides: TGTGCTAGGGGGACACCCAATGAGCAGTTCTTC.

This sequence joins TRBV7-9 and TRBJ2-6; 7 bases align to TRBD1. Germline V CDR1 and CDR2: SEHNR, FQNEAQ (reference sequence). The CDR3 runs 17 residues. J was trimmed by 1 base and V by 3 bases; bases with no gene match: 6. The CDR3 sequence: CASSFPTGWSGANVLTF. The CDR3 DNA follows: TGTGCCAGCAGCTTCCCGACAGGGTGGTCTGGGGCCAACGTCCTGACTTTC.

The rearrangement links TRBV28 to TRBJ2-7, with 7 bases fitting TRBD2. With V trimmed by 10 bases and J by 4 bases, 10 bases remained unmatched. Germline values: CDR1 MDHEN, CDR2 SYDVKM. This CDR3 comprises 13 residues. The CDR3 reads CATNSGGSYEQYF. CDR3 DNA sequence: TGTGCCACCAATTCCGGGGGGTCGTACGAGCAGTACTTC.

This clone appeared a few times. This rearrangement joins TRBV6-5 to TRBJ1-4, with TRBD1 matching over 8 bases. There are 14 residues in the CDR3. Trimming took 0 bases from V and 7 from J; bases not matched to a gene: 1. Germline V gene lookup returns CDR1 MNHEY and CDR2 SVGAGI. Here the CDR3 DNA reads TGTGCCAGCAGTTACTCGGACAGGGCTGAAAAACTGTTTTTT. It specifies CASSYSDRAEKLFF.

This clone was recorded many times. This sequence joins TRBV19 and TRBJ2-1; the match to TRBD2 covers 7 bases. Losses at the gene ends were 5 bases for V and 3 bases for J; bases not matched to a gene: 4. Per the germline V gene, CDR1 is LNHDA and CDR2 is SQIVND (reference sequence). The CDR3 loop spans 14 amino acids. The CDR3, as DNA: TGTGCCAGTAGTCCGCTAGCGGACTACAATGAGCAGTTCTTC. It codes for CASSPLADYNEQFF. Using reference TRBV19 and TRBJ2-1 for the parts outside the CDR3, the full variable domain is DGGITQSPKYLFRKEGQNVTLSCEQNLNHDAMYWYRQDPGQGLRLIYYSQIVNDFQKGDIAEGYSVSREKKESFPLTVTSAQKNPTAFYLCASSPLADYNEQFFGPGTRLTVL.

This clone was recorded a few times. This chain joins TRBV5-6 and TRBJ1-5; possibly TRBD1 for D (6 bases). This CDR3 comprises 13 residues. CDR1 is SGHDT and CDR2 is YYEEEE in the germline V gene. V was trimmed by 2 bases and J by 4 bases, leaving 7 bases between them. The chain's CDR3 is CASSFGQNQPQHF. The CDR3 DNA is TGTGCCAGCAGCTTTGGACAGAATCAGCCCCAGCATTTT.

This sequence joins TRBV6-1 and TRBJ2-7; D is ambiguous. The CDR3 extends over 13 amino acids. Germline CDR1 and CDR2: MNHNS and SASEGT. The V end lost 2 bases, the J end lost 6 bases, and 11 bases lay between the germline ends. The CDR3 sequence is CASSERSWLEQYF. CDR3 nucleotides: TGTGCCAGCAGTGAACGCTCGTGGCTCGAGCAGTACTTC.

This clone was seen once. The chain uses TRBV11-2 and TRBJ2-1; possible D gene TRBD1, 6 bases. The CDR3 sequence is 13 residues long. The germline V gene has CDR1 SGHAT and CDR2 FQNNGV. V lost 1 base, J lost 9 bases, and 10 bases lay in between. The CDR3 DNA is TGTGCCAGCAGCTTAGGGGGGCGGCCTGAGCAGTTCTTC. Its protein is CASSLGGRPEQFF.

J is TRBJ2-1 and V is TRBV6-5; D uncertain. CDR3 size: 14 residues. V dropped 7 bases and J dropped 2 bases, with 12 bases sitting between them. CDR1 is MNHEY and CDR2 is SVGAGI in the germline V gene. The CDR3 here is CASTPSYPYNEQFF. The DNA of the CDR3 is TGTGCCAGCACCCCATCCTATCCCTACAATGAGCAGTTCTTC.

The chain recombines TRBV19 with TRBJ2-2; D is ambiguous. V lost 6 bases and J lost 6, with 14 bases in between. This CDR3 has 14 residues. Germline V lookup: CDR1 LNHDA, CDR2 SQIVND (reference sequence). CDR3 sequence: CASSDPARAGELFF. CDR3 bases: TGTGCCAGTAGCGATCCAGCTCGCGCCGGGGAGCTGTTTTTT.

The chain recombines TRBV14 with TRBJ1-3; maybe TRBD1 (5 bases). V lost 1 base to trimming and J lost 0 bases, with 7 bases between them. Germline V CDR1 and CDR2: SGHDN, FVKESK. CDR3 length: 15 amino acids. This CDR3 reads CASSQVTASGNTIYF. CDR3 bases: TGTGCCAGCAGCCAAGTGACAGCCTCTGGAAACACCATATATTTT. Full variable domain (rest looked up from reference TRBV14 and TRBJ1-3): EAGVTQFPSHSVIEKGQTVTLRCDPISGHDNLYWYRRVMGKEIKFLLHFVKESKQDESGMPNNRFLAERTGGTYSTLKVQPAELEDSGVYFCASSQVTASGNTIYFGEGSWLTVV.

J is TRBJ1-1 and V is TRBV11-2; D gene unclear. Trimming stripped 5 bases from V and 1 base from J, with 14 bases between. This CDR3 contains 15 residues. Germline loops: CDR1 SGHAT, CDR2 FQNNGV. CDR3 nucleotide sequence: TGTGCCAGCAGCGCCGATCCGGAGGGGAACACTGAAGCTTTCTTT. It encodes CASSADPEGNTEAFF.

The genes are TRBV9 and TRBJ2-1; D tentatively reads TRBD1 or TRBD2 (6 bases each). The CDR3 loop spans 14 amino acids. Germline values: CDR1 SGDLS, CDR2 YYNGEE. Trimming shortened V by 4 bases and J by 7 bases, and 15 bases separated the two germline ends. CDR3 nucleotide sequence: TGTGCCAGCAGCTCAGAGGGGGGCCTAAATGAGCAGTTCTTC. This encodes CASSSEGGLNEQFF.

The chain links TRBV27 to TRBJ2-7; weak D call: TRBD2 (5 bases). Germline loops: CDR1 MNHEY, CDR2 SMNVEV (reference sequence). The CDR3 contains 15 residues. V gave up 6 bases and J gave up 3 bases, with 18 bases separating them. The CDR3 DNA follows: TGTGCCAGCAGCCTATCTTTTTCGGGATTCTACGAGCAGTACTTC. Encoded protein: CASSLSFSGFYEQYF.

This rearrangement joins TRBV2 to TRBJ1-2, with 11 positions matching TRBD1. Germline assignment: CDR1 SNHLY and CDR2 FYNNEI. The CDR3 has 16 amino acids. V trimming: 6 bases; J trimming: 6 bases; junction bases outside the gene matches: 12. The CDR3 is CASSSGQGARGDGYTF. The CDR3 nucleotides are TGTGCCAGCAGCTCCGGACAGGGGGCGCGGGGGGATGGCTACACCTTC. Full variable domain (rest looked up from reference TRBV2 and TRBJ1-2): EPEVTQTPSHQVTQMGQEVILRCVPISNHLYFYWYRQILGQKVEFLVSFYNNEISEKSEIFDDQFSVERPDGSNFTLKIRSTKLEDSAMYFCASSSGQGARGDGYTFGSGTRLTVV.

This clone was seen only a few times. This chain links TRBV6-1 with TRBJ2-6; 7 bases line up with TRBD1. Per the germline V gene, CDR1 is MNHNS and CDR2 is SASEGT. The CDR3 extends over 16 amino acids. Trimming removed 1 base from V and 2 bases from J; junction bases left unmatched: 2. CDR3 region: CASSEETGTGANVLTF. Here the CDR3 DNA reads TGTGCCAGCAGTGAAGAGACAGGGACTGGGGCCAACGTCCTGACTTTC.

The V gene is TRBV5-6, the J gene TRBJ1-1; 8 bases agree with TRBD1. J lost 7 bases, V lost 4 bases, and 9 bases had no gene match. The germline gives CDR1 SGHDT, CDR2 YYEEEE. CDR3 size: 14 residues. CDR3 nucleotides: TGTGCCAGCAGCCTCGGACAGGGCTATGTTGAAGCTTTCTTT. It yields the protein CASSLGQGYVEAFF. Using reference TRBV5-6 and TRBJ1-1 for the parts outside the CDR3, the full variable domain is DAGVTQSPTHLIKTRGQQVTLRCSPKSGHDTVSWYQQALGQGPQFIFQYYEEEERQRGNFPDRFSGHQFPNYSSELNVNALLLGDSALYLCASSLGQGYVEAFFGQGTRLTVV.

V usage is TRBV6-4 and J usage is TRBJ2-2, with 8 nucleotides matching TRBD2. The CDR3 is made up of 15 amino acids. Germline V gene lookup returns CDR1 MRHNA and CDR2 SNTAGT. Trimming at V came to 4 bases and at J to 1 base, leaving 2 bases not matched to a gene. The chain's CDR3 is CASSALAGNTGELFF. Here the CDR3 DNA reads TGTGCCAGCAGTGCTCTAGCGGGGAACACCGGGGAGCTGTTTTTT.

The CDR3 spells CASSLAGSYNEQFF. DNA for the CDR3: TGTGCCAGCAGTTTAGCCGGATCCTACAATGAGCAGTTCTTC. The V and J genes are TRBV27 and TRBJ2-1; D unclear. V dropped 2 bases and J dropped 1 base, with 6 bases sitting between them. The CDR3 extends over 14 amino acids. The germline V gene encodes CDR1 MNHEY and CDR2 SMNVEV (reference sequence).

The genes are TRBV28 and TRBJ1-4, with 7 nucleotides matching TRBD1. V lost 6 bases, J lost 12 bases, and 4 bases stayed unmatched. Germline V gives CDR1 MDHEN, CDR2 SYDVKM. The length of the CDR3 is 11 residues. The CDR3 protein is CASRAGTELFF. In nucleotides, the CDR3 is TGTGCCAGCAGGGCCGGGACAGAACTGTTTTTT. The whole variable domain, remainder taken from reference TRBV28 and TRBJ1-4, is DVKVTQSSRYLVKRTGEKVFLECVQDMDHENMFWYRQDPGLGLRLIYFSYDVKMKEKGDIPEGYSVSREKKERFSLILESASTNQTSMYLCASRAGTELFFGSGTQLSVL.

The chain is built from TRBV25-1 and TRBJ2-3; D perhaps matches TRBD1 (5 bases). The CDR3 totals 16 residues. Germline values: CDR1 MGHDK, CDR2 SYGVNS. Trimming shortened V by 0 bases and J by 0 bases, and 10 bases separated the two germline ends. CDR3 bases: TGTGCCAGCAGTGAATACGGGTCAGGGAGCACAGATACGCAGTATTTT. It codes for CASSEYGSGSTDTQYF.